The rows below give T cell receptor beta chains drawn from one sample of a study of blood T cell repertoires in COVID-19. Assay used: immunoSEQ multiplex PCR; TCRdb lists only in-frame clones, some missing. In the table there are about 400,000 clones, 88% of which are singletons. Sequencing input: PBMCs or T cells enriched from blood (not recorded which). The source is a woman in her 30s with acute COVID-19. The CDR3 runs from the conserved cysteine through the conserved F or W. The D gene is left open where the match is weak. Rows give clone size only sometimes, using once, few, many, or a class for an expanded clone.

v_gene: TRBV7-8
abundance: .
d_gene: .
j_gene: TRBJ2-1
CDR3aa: CASSWAYRAGEQFF
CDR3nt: TGTGCCAGCAGCTGGGCCTACAGGGCTGGGGAGCAGTTCTTC

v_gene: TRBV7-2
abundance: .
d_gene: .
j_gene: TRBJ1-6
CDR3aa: CASSLSSSGSPLHF
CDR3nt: TGTGCCAGCAGCTTATCTTCTTCCGGTTCACCCCTCCACTTT

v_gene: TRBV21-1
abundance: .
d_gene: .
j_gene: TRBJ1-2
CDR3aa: CASSMRGVLGNGYTF
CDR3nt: TGTGCCAGCAGCATGCGCGGGGTCCTTGGTAATGGCTACACCTTC

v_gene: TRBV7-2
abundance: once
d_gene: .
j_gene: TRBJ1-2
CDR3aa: CASSFSQGPYGYTF
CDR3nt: TGTGCCAGCAGCTTTAGTCAGGGGCCCTATGGCTACACCTTC

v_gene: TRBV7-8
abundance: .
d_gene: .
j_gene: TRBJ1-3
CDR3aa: CASSSGVPPGNTIYF
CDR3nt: TGTGCCAGCAGCTCAGGGGTGCCGCCTGGAAACACCATATATTTT

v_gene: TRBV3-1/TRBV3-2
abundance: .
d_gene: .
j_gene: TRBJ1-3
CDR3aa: CASSQDLSSGNTIYF
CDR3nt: TGTGCCAGCAGCCAAGACCTTTCCTCTGGAAACACCATATATTTT

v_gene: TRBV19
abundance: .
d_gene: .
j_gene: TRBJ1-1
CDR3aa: CASSIPQENTEAFF
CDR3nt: TGTGCCAGTAGTATACCCCAGGAGAACACTGAAGCTTTCTTT

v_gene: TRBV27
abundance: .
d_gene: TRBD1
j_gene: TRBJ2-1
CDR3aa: CASSPIRGNYNEQFF
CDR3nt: TGTGCCAGCAGTCCGATCAGGGGGAATTACAATGAGCAGTTCTTC

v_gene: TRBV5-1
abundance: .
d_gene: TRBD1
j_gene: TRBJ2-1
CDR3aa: CASSPGRTGGNEQFF
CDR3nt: TGCGCCAGCAGCCCCGGGAGGACAGGGGGCAATGAGCAGTTCTTC

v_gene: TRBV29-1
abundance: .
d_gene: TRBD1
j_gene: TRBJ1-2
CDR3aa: CSVWGQGNYGYTF
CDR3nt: TGCAGCGTCTGGGGACAGGGGAACTATGGCTACACCTTC

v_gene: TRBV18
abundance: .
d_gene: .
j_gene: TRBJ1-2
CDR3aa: CASSPTANYGYTF
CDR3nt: TGTGCCAGCTCACCTACGGCTAACTATGGCTACACCTTC

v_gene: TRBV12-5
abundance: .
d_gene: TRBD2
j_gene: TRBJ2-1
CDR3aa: CASGLLTLAGGSYNEQFF
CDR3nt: TGTGCTAGTGGTTTGCTTACTCTAGCGGGGGGTTCCTACAATGAGCAGTTCTTC

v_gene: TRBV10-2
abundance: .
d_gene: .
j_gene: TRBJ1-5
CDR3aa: CASSQAGSNQPQHF
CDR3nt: TGCGCCAGCAGCCAGGCGGGCAGCAATCAGCCCCAGCATTTT

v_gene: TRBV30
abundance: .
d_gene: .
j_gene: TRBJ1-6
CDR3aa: CASTSAGGTSPLHF
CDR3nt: TGTGCCTCAACAAGCGCCGGGGGTACGTCACCCCTCCACTTT

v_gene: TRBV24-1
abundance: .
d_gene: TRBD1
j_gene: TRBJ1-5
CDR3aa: CATSDPATGRDGPQHF
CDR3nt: TGTGCCACCAGTGATCCCGCGACAGGGCGTGATGGTCCCCAGCATTTT

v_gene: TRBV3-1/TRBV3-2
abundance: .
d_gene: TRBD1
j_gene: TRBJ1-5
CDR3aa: CASSQMGTGGQPQHF
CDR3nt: TGTGCCAGCAGCCAAATGGGGACAGGGGGGCAGCCCCAGCATTTT

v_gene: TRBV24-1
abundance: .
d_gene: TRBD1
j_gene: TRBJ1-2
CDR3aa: CATSRQGNYGYTF
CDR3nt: TGTGCCACCAGTCGACAGGGGAACTATGGCTACACCTTC

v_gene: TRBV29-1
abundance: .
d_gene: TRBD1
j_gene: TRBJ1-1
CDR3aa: CSVEITGGTTEAFF
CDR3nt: TGCAGCGTTGAGATTACAGGGGGCACCACTGAAGCTTTCTTT

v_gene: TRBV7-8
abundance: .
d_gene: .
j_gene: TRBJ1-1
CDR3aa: CASSLARGGNTEAFF
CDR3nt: TGTGCCAGCAGCTTAGCGCGGGGAGGGAACACTGAAGCTTTCTTT

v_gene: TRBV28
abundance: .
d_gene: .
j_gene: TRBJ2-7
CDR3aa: CASSLSSSYEQYF
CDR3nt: TGTGCCAGCAGTTTATCTAGCTCCTACGAGCAGTACTTC

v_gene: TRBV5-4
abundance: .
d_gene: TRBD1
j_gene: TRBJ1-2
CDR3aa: CASSLTGGSGYTF
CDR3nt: TGTGCCAGCAGCTTAACAGGGGGTTCGGGCTACACCTTC

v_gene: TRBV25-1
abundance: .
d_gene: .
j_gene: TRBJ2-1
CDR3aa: CASSEGGQGLYNEQFF
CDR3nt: TGTGCCAGCAGTGAAGGTGGGCAGGGACTCTACAATGAGCAGTTCTTC

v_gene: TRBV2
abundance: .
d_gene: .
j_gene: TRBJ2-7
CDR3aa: CASSENLLTHEQYF
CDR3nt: TGTGCCAGCAGTGAGAACCTATTAACCCACGAGCAGTACTTC

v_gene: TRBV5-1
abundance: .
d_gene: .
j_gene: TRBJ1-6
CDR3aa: CASSLMPQGSAMNSPLHF
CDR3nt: TGCGCCAGCAGCTTGATGCCACAGGGATCAGCGATGAATTCACCCCTCCACTTT

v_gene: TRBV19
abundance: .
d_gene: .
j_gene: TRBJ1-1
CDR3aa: CASSIFPGVNTEAFF
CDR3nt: TGTGCCAGTAGTATCTTCCCGGGGGTGAACACTGAAGCTTTCTTT

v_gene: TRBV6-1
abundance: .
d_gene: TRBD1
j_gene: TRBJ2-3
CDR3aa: CASSEQGGGTGLTTRGF
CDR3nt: TGTGCCAGCAGTGAGCAGGGGGGAGGGACAGGGCTCACCACCAGGGGGTTT

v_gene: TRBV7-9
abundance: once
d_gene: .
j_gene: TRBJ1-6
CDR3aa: CASRRRDGGEPLHF
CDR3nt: TGTGCCAGCAGAAGAAGGGACGGGGGAGAACCCCTCCACTTT

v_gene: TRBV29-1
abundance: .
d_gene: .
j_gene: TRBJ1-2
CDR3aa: CSVEERAGGDYGYTF
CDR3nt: TGCAGCGTTGAGGAGCGGGCAGGTGGGGACTATGGCTACACCTTC

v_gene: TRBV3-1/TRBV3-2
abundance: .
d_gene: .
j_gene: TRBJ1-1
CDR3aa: CASSQEGASEAFF
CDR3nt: TGTGCCAGCAGCCAAGAGGGGGCCAGTGAAGCTTTCTTT

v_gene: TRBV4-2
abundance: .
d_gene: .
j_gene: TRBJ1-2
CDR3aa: CASSQVGVYTF
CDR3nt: TGTGCCAGCAGCCAAGTGGGAGTCTACACCTTC

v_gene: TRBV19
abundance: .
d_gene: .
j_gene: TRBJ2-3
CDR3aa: CASSIAGWGTDTQYF
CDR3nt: TGTGCCAGTAGTATAGCGGGGTGGGGCACAGATACGCAGTATTTT

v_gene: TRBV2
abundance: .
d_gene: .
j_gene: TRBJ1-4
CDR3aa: CASRRDSNEKLFF
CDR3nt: TGTGCCAGCAGGAGGGACTCTAATGAAAAACTGTTTTTT

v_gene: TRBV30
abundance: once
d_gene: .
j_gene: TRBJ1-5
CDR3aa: CAWSGGGLYQPQHF
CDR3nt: TGTGCCTGGAGTGGGGGAGGTCTTTATCAGCCCCAGCATTTT